This TCR beta chain comes out of a study of breast tumors, draining lymph nodes, adjacent tissues. Samples came from axillary lymph nodes draining the breast cancer. TCRdb reprocessed the multiplex PCR reads with MiXCR, giving one entry per CDR3 protein. In the table there are some 120,000 distinct CDR3 sequences, roughly 21% of which are singletons. Turning to this clonotype: Antigen: not known. A much larger clone lies one base from this, so it may be a read error.

Findings and caveats of the study: Luminal-like breast cancer showed significantly greater tumor-nontumor repertoire similarity than basal-like breast cancer did.

V lost 6 bases and J 2 bases, leaving 17 bases between the germline ends. This CDR3 comprises 16 residues. Germline CDR1 and CDR2: MNHNS and SASEGT. This sequence was found in a female donor with breast cancer. Some clones in this sample may be carry-over from other donors' samples. The V and J genes are TRBV6-1 and TRBJ2-1; D is possibly TRBD2 (5 bases). Source material: axillary lymph node tissue. CDR3 sequence reads: CASREADLSPYNEQFF. The DNA for the CDR3 is TGTGCCAGCAGGGAGGCGGACCTGAGCCCCTACAATGAGCAGTTCTTC.